Below, 21 T cell receptor beta chains from the same sample are listed, as sequenced in a study of human T cells and chemical hapten exposure. Time point noted: patch test 1, 2 weeks after DPC sensitization. The treatment is: therapeutic diphenylcyclopropenone sensitization with weekly scalp DPC. TCRdb ran MiXCR on the RACE reads and lists one entry per CDR3 protein. This table holds more than 95,000 distinct CDR3 sequences, roughly an eighth found once. The input for sequencing was whole blood, taken in connection with sensitization to the hapten diphenylcyclopropenone (DPC). The receptors stem from a woman aged 45-65 years with alopecia areata. Some clones in this sample may be carry-over from other donors' samples.

This clonotype was counted ten times or more. The CDR3: CATADSRTTNYGYTF. For the CDR3, the DNA is TGTGCCACCGCAGACAGTCGCACAACTAACTATGGCTACACCTTC. V gene TRBV24-1 combines with J gene TRBJ1-2; TRBD1 is a possible D gene (5 bases). CDR1 is KGHDR and CDR2 is SFDVKD in the germline V gene. This CDR3 spans 15 amino acids. The germline V and J ends were trimmed by 9 bases and 0 bases, with 16 bases remaining between them.

The gene calls are TRBV29-1 and TRBJ1-3; D is undetermined. This CDR3 is 11 amino acids long. The germline gives CDR1 SQVTM, CDR2 ANQGSEA. V dropped 6 bases and J dropped 4 bases, with 7 bases sitting between them. The CDR3 nucleotides read TGCAGCGTAGCTGGGGGAAACACCATATATTTT. Translating it yields CSVAGGNTIYF.

A few counts support this clonotype. The chain uses TRBV28 and TRBJ1-5; D gene ambiguous. CDR1 and CDR2 from the germline V gene are MDHEN and SYDVKM. The CDR3 has 16 amino acids. The ends were cut back, 6 bases at V and 1 base at J, with 16 bases in the middle. Here the CDR3 reads CASSVVSAVSNQPQHF. As DNA, the CDR3 is TGTGCCAGCAGCGTCGTATCCGCCGTCAGCAATCAGCCCCAGCATTTT.

This clonotype was counted only a few times. The rearrangement joins TRBV2 to TRBJ1-6; a weak D match, TRBD1 (6 bases). The CDR3 length is 14 residues. CDR1 and CDR2 (germline): SNHLY, FYNNEI. V was cut by 6 bases and J by 5 bases, with 11 bases left in between. The CDR3 sequence: CASRTQGDNSPLHF. DNA for the CDR3: TGTGCCAGCAGGACACAGGGTGATAATTCACCCCTCCACTTT.

V usage is TRBV28 and J usage is TRBJ2-1; a possible D gene is TRBD2 (5 bases). The CDR3 has 11 residues. Looked up from germline, CDR1 is MDHEN and CDR2 is SYDVKM. V was cut by 3 bases and J by 10 bases, with 7 bases left in between. The CDR3 sequence: CASSFPSEQFF. CDR3 nucleotides: TGTGCCAGCAGTTTCCCTAGCGAGCAGTTCTTC.

This chain joins TRBV10-3 and TRBJ2-6, with a tentative D call TRBD1 (6 bases). Germline V gives CDR1 ENHRY, CDR2 SYGVKD. CDR3 length equals 16 residues. With 9 bases removed from V and 0 bases from J, the gap between germline ends came to 15 bases. This chain's CDR3 is CAMKPGQLSGANVLTF. DNA for the CDR3: TGTGCCATGAAACCGGGACAACTCTCTGGGGCCAACGTCCTGACTTTC.

The table lists this clonotype with a few counts. The DNA for the CDR3 is TGCAGCGTCCCGGACCCTACAGTTGGCGTCAATCAGCCCCAGCATTTT. Translated: CSVPDPTVGVNQPQHF. The chain combines TRBV29-1 with TRBJ1-5; D is unclear. CDR1 is SQVTM and CDR2 is ANQGSEA in the germline V gene. Trimming removed 6 bases from V and 3 bases from J, with 21 bases in between. This CDR3 is built from 16 residues. The full variable domain, its missing parts supplied by reference TRBV29-1 and TRBJ1-5, is SAVISQKPSRDICQRGTSLTIQCQVDSQVTMMFWYRQQPGQSLTLIATANQGSEATYESGFVIDKFPISRPNLTFSTLTVSNMSPEDSSIYLCSVPDPTVGVNQPQHFGDGTRLSIL.

This clonotype was found a few times. The rearrangement links TRBV29-1 to TRBJ2-3, with 8 nucleotides matching TRBD2. CDR3 length: 18 amino acids. Per the germline V gene, CDR1 is SQVTM and CDR2 is ANQGSEA. After removal of 6 bases from V and 0 bases from J, the junction contained 17 bases not matched to a gene. CDR3 sequence reads: CSVPLGGGGPLSTDTQYF. Written as DNA, the CDR3 is TGCAGCGTCCCCCTTGGTGGCGGGGGGCCTCTAAGCACAGATACGCAGTATTTT.

This clonotype came up a few times. This chain uses TRBV11-2 with TRBJ2-1; D call uncertain. V gave up 4 bases and J gave up 6 bases, with 4 bases separating them. The CDR3 covers 11 residues. The germline V gene encodes CDR1 SGHAT and CDR2 FQNNGV. The CDR3 DNA sequence: TGTGCCAGCAGCTCTGCCAATGAGCAGTTCTTC. Translating gives CASSSANEQFF.

The sample holds a few counts of this clonotype. V gene TRBV6-2 or TRBV6-3 combines with J gene TRBJ1-5, with D hard to call. CDR1 is MNHEY and CDR2 is SVGEGT in the germline V gene. The CDR3 has 20 residues. V dropped 6 bases and J dropped 3 bases, with 30 bases sitting between them. CDR3 DNA sequence: TGTGCCAGCAGCCCTTTACTCGGTAGGGCAGCGGGAGGCGTCAATCAGCCCCAGCATTTT. Its translation: CASSPLLGRAAGGVNQPQHF.

In its sample, this clonotype was seen many times. The chain couples TRBV11-3 to TRBJ2-1; the match to TRBD2 covers 11 bases. Germline assignment: CDR1 SGHNT and CDR2 YENEEA. V lost 1 base to trimming and J lost 10 bases; unmatched junction nucleotides: 6. This CDR3 spans 15 amino acids. The CDR3 sequence is CASSLGLAGGFEQFF. CDR3 DNA sequence: TGTGCCAGCAGCTTAGGCTTAGCGGGAGGGTTCGAGCAGTTCTTC.

This chain uses TRBV28 with TRBJ2-7, with D possibly TRBD1 on 5 matching bases. Germline-derived CDR1 and CDR2 are MDHEN and SYDVKM. The CDR3 has 15 amino acids. V was shortened by 5 bases and J by 2 bases, with 16 bases between the two germline ends. The CDR3 sequence: CASSPTGRGTYEQYF. The CDR3 region has the DNA TGTGCCAGCAGTCCCACCGGAAGGGGAACCTACGAGCAGTACTTC.

In this sample, this clonotype turned up once. This chain uses TRBV9 with TRBJ1-4; 9 bases match TRBD1. This CDR3 comprises 16 residues. V shed 4 bases, J shed 8 bases, and the junction held 12 bases outside the gene matches. CDR1 SGDLS and CDR2 YYNGEE come from the germline V gene. CDR3: CASSLMDDRGSEKLFF. In nucleotides, the CDR3 is TGTGCCAGCAGCCTAATGGACGACAGGGGGAGCGAAAAACTGTTTTTT. The entire variable domain, with the rest obtained from reference TRBV9 and TRBJ1-4, is as follows: DSGVTQTPKHLITATGQRVTLRCSPRSGDLSVYWYQQSLDQGLQFLIQYYNGEERAKGNILERFSAQQFPDLHSELNLSSLELGDSALYFCASSLMDDRGSEKLFFGSGTQLSVL.

This clonotype came up many times. The V and J genes are TRBV3-1 and TRBJ1-2; D not certain. Germline values: CDR1 LGHDT, CDR2 YNNKEL (reference sequence). This CDR3 region has 14 residues. The ends were cut back, 3 bases at V and 4 bases at J, with 12 bases in the middle. CDR3 in amino acids: CASSQRGEAYGYTF. Here the CDR3 DNA reads TGTGCCAGCAGCCAGCGGGGAGAGGCCTATGGCTACACCTTC.

This chain uses TRBV24-1 with TRBJ2-5; a possible D gene is TRBD2 (5 bases). Germline V lookup: CDR1 KGHDR, CDR2 SFDVKD. The V end was cut by 4 bases, the J end by 1 base, with 9 bases between. The CDR3 extends over 14 amino acids. The CDR3 loop is CATSEGGPQETQYF. CDR3 coding DNA: TGTGCCACCAGTGAAGGCGGGCCCCAAGAGACCCAGTACTTC.

Many counts were recorded for this clonotype. CDR3 sequence (DNA): TGTGCCAGCAGCCTACTAGCGGGCTTCTACGAGCAGTACTTC. Protein: CASSLLAGFYEQYF. The chain recombines TRBV6-2 or TRBV6-3 with TRBJ2-7; 9 bases line up with TRBD2. V gave up 6 bases and J gave up 3 bases; unmatched junction bases: 6. The CDR3 has 14 residues. Germline V gives CDR1 MNHEY, CDR2 SVGEGT.

The table lists this clonotype with many counts. V and J are TRBV27 and TRBJ1-1; D might be TRBD1 (5 bases). This CDR3 is built from 17 residues. V lost 3 bases and J 0 bases, leaving 17 bases between the germline ends. Germline-derived CDR1 and CDR2 are MNHEY and SMNVEV (reference sequence). The CDR3: CASSFRSDSGLNTEAFF. CDR3 DNA: TGTGCCAGCAGTTTTAGATCTGATTCGGGGCTGAACACTGAAGCTTTCTTT.

The chain combines TRBV10-3 with TRBJ1-5, with 8 bases fitting TRBD1. The V gene's germline CDR1 is ENHRY and CDR2 SYGVKD. The CDR3 contains 15 residues. V lost 4 bases, J lost 3 bases, and 5 bases stayed unmatched. The CDR3 DNA is TGTGCCATCAGTGGCGGACAGGGCAACAATCAGCCCCAGCATTTT. It is translated as CAISGGQGNNQPQHF.

This clonotype was picked up a small number of times. V and J are TRBV7-2 and TRBJ2-5; 10 nucleotides line up with TRBD2. From germline, CDR1 is SGHTA and CDR2 FQGNSA. V was pared by 5 bases and J by 5 bases, with 11 bases of the junction left unmatched. This CDR3 spans 16 amino acids. CDR3 loop: CASSPRSLAGRETQYF. The CDR3 bases are TGTGCCAGCAGCCCCCGTTCACTAGCGGGGAGGGAGACCCAGTACTTC.

The chain links TRBV7-6 to TRBJ2-2; the match to TRBD2 covers 8 bases. Germline-derived CDR1 and CDR2 are SGHVS and FNYEAQ. The CDR3 contains 15 residues. V was pared by 8 bases and J by 6 bases, with 11 bases of the junction left unmatched. Here the CDR3 DNA reads TGTGCCAGCCGTGGAGCGGGAGAGCGGTCCGGGGAGCTGTTTTTT. It yields the protein CASRGAGERSGELFF.

Many counts were recorded for this clonotype. The rearrangement joins TRBV19 to TRBJ1-5, with TRBD1 as a possible D gene (5 bases). Germline V gene sequence: CDR1 LNHDA, CDR2 SQIVND (reference sequence). Trimming shortened V by 4 bases and J by 4 bases, and 8 bases separated the two germline ends. The CDR3 covers 13 residues. The CDR3 protein is CASSTHRNQPQHF. In nucleotides, the CDR3 is TGTGCCAGTAGTACCCACAGGAATCAGCCCCAGCATTTT.